This TCR beta chain is drawn from a study of molecular identifiers for immune sequencing clone quantification (dated by TCRdb to the late 2010s). Concerning the study at large: In a replicate experiment, RNA from approximately 22,000 or 94,000 naive CD8 T cells was split into five aliquots, four of which were sequenced. This methods study benchmarked molecular-identifier clustering-based TCR repertoire sequencing (MIDCIRS) and TCR RNA copy counting, using CD8 T cells to do so. What the work shows at the level of the full study, not this receptor alone: Spiked-in Jurkat TCR RNA equal to a single cell's worth was reported to be detectable even within one million naive CD8 T cells. Modeling estimated 3 to 3.5 recovered TCR RNA copies per cell, compared with about 9.8 by digital PCR, which implies about 30% capture efficiency. In CMV-specific effector cells, clones with more than 20 RNA copies contained over 98% of molecules, whereas in naive cells such clones contained under 1% of molecules. When barcode sub-clustering was not used, chimeric consensus sequences inflated TCR diversity, with chimeras reaching as high as 47%. Highly expanded clone sizes could be underestimated if identical TCR molecules share a barcode. Naive libraries contained spiked-in Jurkat TCR RNA (approximately ten copies' worth), which is not part of the donor repertoire.

Receptors were amplified or captured by PCR. TCRdb shows the sequencer as Illumina HiSeq 4000. Bulk TCR libraries were generated as previously described, with the TCR primers listed in Table S5 used. Total RNA was purified with the Qiagen AllPrep DNA/RNA kit. Before any analysis, reads coming from multiple sequencing runs of the same library were combined into one pool. Processing in the source paper ran as follows. Only reads with exact TCR constant sequence were kept, trimmed to 150 nt, and grouped by their 12-nt molecular barcodes. Within each barcode group, reads were sub-clustered at a 15% Levenshtein threshold, and quality-weighted consensus sequences were built per RNA molecule. Non-functional sequences were discarded, and so were lower-count sequences lying one edit away from another sequence. Based on a fit of two negative binomial distributions, barcode sub-clusters having less than 20% of the maximum read count were discarded. The public reads were reprocessed in TCRdb via fastp at Q25 and MiXCR, keeping in-frame beta chains. When rows share a CDR3 protein, they turn into one entry using the most common DNA and genes. The V and J calls reflect TCRdb's pipeline rather than the authors' work. The sample includes 550,000 to 750,000 distinct CDR3 sequences, with 20% observed a single time. The top ten constitute approximately 0.9% of the sample.

Trimming removed 8 bases from V and 5 bases from J, leaving 19 bases between the germline ends. The CDR1 and CDR2 encoded by the germline V gene (reference sequence) are SEHNR and FQNEAQ. From the cysteine up to the phenylalanine, the CDR3 has a length of 15 residues. Just CDR3 DNA is preserved here, 45 bases in frame from base 1. For this clonotype: This clone's antigen is unknown. Base-call qualities are not available, and no considerably larger clone is one nucleotide away.

Libraries of naive CD8 T cells were built from around 20,000 to 1,000,000 sorted cells, with 10%, 30% or 50% of the purified RNA used. Naive CD8 T cells were FACS-sorted as CD8+CD4-CCR7+CD45RA+ on a BD FACSAria II into RLT Plus buffer. Ten to eleven TCR copies' worth of Jurkat RNA were spiked into roughly 17,000-1,100,000 naive CD8 T cell samples to test detection sensitivity. Enrichment of CD8 T cells was performed with RosetteSep CD8+ T Cell Enrichment Cocktail and Ficoll-Paque, after which ACK red cell lysis was carried out. The chain is encoded by TRBV7-9 joined to TRBJ2-1; the best D guess is TRBD1, with 6 bases matching. Sequenced material: naive CD8+ T cells from blood, with Jurkat cell RNA spiked in. According to the study, the label for this sample's cell subset or site signals: FACS-sorted CD8+CD4-CCR7+CD45RA+ naive T cells. This sequence was found in a human donor in good health. Some libraries in this study had Jurkat cell RNA spiked in. The DNA sequence is given as TGTGCCAGCGCCGAGGGTACTAGGGGGAACAATGAGCAGTTCTTC. It encodes CASAEGTRGNNEQFF.